The 32 T cell receptor beta chains below were found in one sample sequenced in a study of blood T cell repertoires in COVID-19. Here immunoSEQ multiplex PCR was the method, and the copy in TCRdb shows in-frame clones only, minus some. Altogether under 200,000 clones are present, less than 90% being singletons, with the ten largest covering 2.1%. The sample comprised peripheral blood. The receptors shown here come from an older man with active or convalescent COVID-19.

The chain couples TRBV2 to TRBJ1-2, with 9 bases lining up with TRBD1. V dropped 6 bases and J dropped 3; count of bases not matched to a gene: 2. Germline lookup yields CDR1 SNHLY and CDR2 FYNNEI. The CDR3 is made up of 13 amino acids. The CDR3 coding sequence is TGTGCCAGCAGGGGACAGGGCGACTATGGCTACACCTTC. Translating it yields CASRGQGDYGYTF.

The chain recombines TRBV6-6 with TRBJ2-5, with 9 bases matching TRBD2. Germline V CDR1 and CDR2: MNHNY, SVGAGI (reference sequence). CDR3 length: 15 amino acids. Losses at the gene ends were 3 bases for V and 1 base for J; bases not matched to a gene: 3. Written as DNA, the CDR3 is TGTGCCAGCAGTTATCCGACTAGCGGCCAAGAGACCCAGTACTTC. It yields the protein CASSYPTSGQETQYF.

This clone was picked up one time. The chain couples TRBV6-6 to TRBJ1-2; no reliable D call. CDR3 size: 14 residues. Germline V gene lookup returns CDR1 MNHNY and CDR2 SVGAGI (reference sequence). Trimming shortened V by 7 bases and J by 3 bases, and 15 bases separated the two germline ends. The CDR3 sequence: CASTRTPRDYGYTF. For the CDR3, the DNA is TGTGCCAGCACCAGGACCCCGAGGGACTATGGCTACACCTTC.

This chain links TRBV3-1 (or the pseudogene TRBV3-2) with TRBJ2-2, with TRBD1 matching over 9 bases. The CDR3 has 16 amino acids. Trimming cost V 5 bases and J 8 bases; bases outside gene matches: 12. The V gene's germline CDR1 is LGHDT and CDR2 YNNKEL (reference sequence). The CDR3 spells CASSTRDRVLLGELFF. The CDR3 DNA sequence: TGTGCCAGCAGCACCCGGGACAGGGTGCTCCTTGGGGAGCTGTTTTTT.

The chain recombines TRBV2 with TRBJ2-3, with a tentative D call TRBD2 (5 bases). Trimming removed 5 bases at V and 0 bases at J, with 6 bases between. Germline values: CDR1 SNHLY, CDR2 FYNNEI. The CDR3 has 13 amino acids. Written as DNA, the CDR3 is TGTGCCAGCAGTACGGGGAGCACAGATACGCAGTATTTT. Its translation is CASSTGSTDTQYF.

The chain links TRBV28 to TRBJ2-3; 9 bases are a match to TRBD2. The V segment lost 5 bases and the J segment 3 bases; nucleotides outside the gene matches: 12. The CDR3 consists of 17 residues. The germline CDR1 and CDR2 sequences are MDHEN and SYDVKM. This CDR3 reads CASSGFPGLASTDTQYF. The CDR3 nucleotides read TGTGCCAGCAGTGGGTTCCCGGGACTAGCCAGTACAGATACGCAGTATTTT.

J is TRBJ2-3 and V is TRBV6-5; no clear D gene. The V gene's germline CDR1 is MNHEY and CDR2 SVGAGI. This CDR3 has 11 residues. Trimming cost V 11 bases and J 6 bases, with 12 bases left between them. CDR3 amino acids: CAAGGFDTQYF. CDR3 sequence (DNA): TGTGCCGCCGGCGGATTCGATACGCAGTATTTT.

This chain uses TRBV28 with TRBJ1-6; D call uncertain. Germline V gene sequence: CDR1 MDHEN, CDR2 SYDVKM. The CDR3 sequence is 12 residues long. V was cut by 5 bases and J by 10 bases, with 9 bases left in between. In DNA form, the CDR3 reads TGTGCCAGCAGTCCTACGATATCACCCCTCCACTTT. It specifies CASSPTISPLHF.

The chain joins TRBV27 to TRBJ2-2; 9 bases line up with TRBD1. V trimming: 6 bases; J trimming: 6 bases; junction bases outside the gene matches: 5. This CDR3 contains 14 residues. The germline V gene has CDR1 MNHEY and CDR2 SMNVEV (reference sequence). The CDR3 is CASRAGTGSGELFF. Written as DNA, the CDR3 is TGTGCCAGCAGAGCCGGGACAGGGTCCGGGGAGCTGTTTTTT.

The chain is built from TRBV7-9 and TRBJ1-3; D call uncertain. CDR1 SEHNR and CDR2 FQNEAQ come from the germline V gene (reference sequence). The CDR3 loop spans 14 amino acids. Trimming shortened V by 5 bases and J by 0 bases, and 8 bases separated the two germline ends. In DNA form, the CDR3 reads TGTGCCAGCAGCCAGGATCTCTCTGGAAACACCATATATTTT. Protein sequence: CASSQDLSGNTIYF. The variable domain in full, completed from reference TRBV7-9 and TRBJ1-3, reads DTGVSQNPRHKITKRGQNVTFRCDPISEHNRLYWYRQTLGQGPEFLTYFQNEAQLEKSRLLSDRFSAERPKGSFSTLEIQRTEQGDSAMYLCASSQDLSGNTIYFGEGSWLTVV.

The sample holds a few counts of this clone. CDR3 sequence reads: CATTSRTGATDTQYF. The CDR3 bases are TGTGCCACTACCTCGAGGACAGGGGCCACAGATACGCAGTATTTT. V and J are TRBV19 and TRBJ2-3; 9 bases are a match to TRBD1. The germline gives CDR1 LNHDA, CDR2 SQIVND (reference sequence). CDR3 length: 15 residues. V lost 10 bases and J lost 2; bases outside the gene matches: 10.

The chain has TRBV9 and TRBJ2-3; 8 bases line up with TRBD1. This CDR3 is 16 amino acids long. V shed 4 bases, J shed 3 bases, and the junction held 10 bases outside the gene matches. Germline loops: CDR1 SGDLS, CDR2 YYNGEE. The CDR3 DNA follows: TGTGCCAGCAGCCCTCGGACAGGGATCGGTACAGATACGCAGTATTTT. It translates to CASSPRTGIGTDTQYF. The entire variable domain, with the rest obtained from reference TRBV9 and TRBJ2-3, is as follows: DSGVTQTPKHLITATGQRVTLRCSPRSGDLSVYWYQQSLDQGLQFLIQYYNGEERAKGNILERFSAQQFPDLHSELNLSSLELGDSALYFCASSPRTGIGTDTQYFGPGTRLTVL.

V usage is TRBV28 and J usage is TRBJ1-6; tentative D call: TRBD1 (6 bases). The germline V and J ends were trimmed by 2 bases and 8 bases, with 13 bases remaining between them. The CDR3 is 15 amino acids. Germline V gene sequence: CDR1 MDHEN, CDR2 SYDVKM. The CDR3 here is CASSLPNRVHSPLHF. CDR3 DNA: TGTGCCAGCAGTTTACCTAACAGGGTGCATTCACCCCTCCACTTT.

The chain combines TRBV2 with TRBJ1-5, with 8 bases matching TRBD1. The CDR3 is 15 amino acids. The germline CDR1 and CDR2 sequences are SNHLY and FYNNEI. Unmatched junction bases numbered 7, after V lost 6 bases and J lost 3 bases. The CDR3 sequence: CASSHGQGNNQPQHF. The DNA of the CDR3 is TGTGCCAGCAGCCACGGACAGGGAAACAATCAGCCCCAGCATTTT.

J is TRBJ2-2 and V is TRBV9; D perhaps matches TRBD1 (6 bases). The ends were cut back, 4 bases at V and 0 bases at J, with 10 bases in the middle. The CDR3 is made up of 15 amino acids. Germline loops: CDR1 SGDLS, CDR2 YYNGEE. In nucleotides, the CDR3 is TGTGCCAGCAGCCCCGGACAGACGAACACCGGGGAGCTGTTTTTT. It translates to CASSPGQTNTGELFF.

This rearrangement joins TRBV28 to TRBJ1-5; 11 bases fit TRBD1. Trimming cost V 9 bases and J 0 bases; bases outside gene matches: 7. The CDR3 is 16 residues long. Germline CDR1 reads MDHEN; CDR2 reads SYDVKM. The CDR3 sequence is CASMGQGEYSNQPQHF. The CDR3 DNA sequence: TGTGCCAGTATGGGACAGGGGGAGTATAGCAATCAGCCCCAGCATTTT.

The chain recombines TRBV19 with TRBJ2-5; D perhaps matches TRBD1 (7 bases). Per germline, CDR1 LNHDA and CDR2 SQIVND (reference sequence). Trimming shortened V by 5 bases and J by 4 bases, and 14 bases separated the two germline ends. The CDR3 covers 14 residues. The CDR3 DNA sequence: TGTGCCAGTAGTTCCCCAGGGGGACTAGAGACCCAGTACTTC. It codes for CASSSPGGLETQYF.

Only one count was recorded for this clone. V gene TRBV3-1 (or the pseudogene TRBV3-2) combines with J gene TRBJ1-1; no definite D call. V lost 4 bases and J lost 3, with 6 bases in between. The CDR3 extends over 12 amino acids. From germline, CDR1 is LGHDT and CDR2 YNNKEL (reference sequence). The CDR3 bases are TGTGCCAGCAGCCGCGTGGACACTGAAGCTTTCTTT. It codes for CASSRVDTEAFF.

The chain has TRBV19 and TRBJ2-3; D is uncertain. Trimming left V 3 bases short and J 5 bases short, with 6 bases between. CDR3 size: 12 residues. CDR1 is LNHDA, CDR2 SQIVND, per germline (reference sequence). The CDR3 region is CASSIGLDTQYF. DNA of the CDR3: TGTGCCAGTAGTATTGGGCTAGATACGCAGTATTTT.

The chain is built from TRBV19 and TRBJ2-7; D perhaps matches TRBD2 (6 bases). V lost 7 bases, J lost 4 bases, and 14 bases lay in between. CDR1 and CDR2 from the germline V gene are LNHDA and SQIVND (reference sequence). The CDR3 extends over 13 amino acids. DNA of the CDR3: TGTGCCAGTAAGGCGCCAGCGGGTTACGAGCAGTACTTC. This gives the protein CASKAPAGYEQYF. The variable domain in full, with the rest retrieved from reference TRBV19 and TRBJ2-7, is DGGITQSPKYLFRKEGQNVTLSCEQNLNHDAMYWYRQDPGQGLRLIYYSQIVNDFQKGDIAEGYSVSREKKESFPLTVTSAQKNPTAFYLCASKAPAGYEQYFGPGTRLTVT.

With respect to this clone: Other DNA sequences in this sample translate to the same CDR3. The chain combines TRBV3-1 (or the pseudogene TRBV3-2) with TRBJ2-7, with 13 bases matching TRBD2. The CDR3 has 14 residues. Unmatched junction bases numbered 3, after V lost 6 bases and J lost 4 bases. Germline V gene lookup returns CDR1 LGHDT and CDR2 YNNKEL (reference sequence). The CDR3 region has the DNA TGTGCCAGCAGACGGACTAGCGGGAGTTACGAGCAGTACTTC. It translates to CASRRTSGSYEQYF.

V gene TRBV7-9 combines with J gene TRBJ1-1, with a possible D match to TRBD1 (5 bases). CDR3 size: 13 residues. The germline V and J ends were trimmed by 2 bases and 5 bases, with 9 bases remaining between them. Germline assignment: CDR1 SEHNR and CDR2 FQNEAQ (reference sequence). Here the CDR3 DNA reads TGTGCCAGCAGCTTATTGCAGGGAACTGAAGCTTTCTTT. It encodes CASSLLQGTEAFF.

The chain employs TRBV6-5 and TRBJ1-1, with D tentatively TRBD1 (5 bases). The CDR3 runs to 14 residues. V lost 1 base and J lost 1, with 7 bases in between. Germline V gives CDR1 MNHEY, CDR2 SVGAGI. The CDR3 nucleotides read TGTGCCAGCAGTTACTGGGACTCGAACACTGAAGCTTTCTTT. It specifies CASSYWDSNTEAFF.

The sample holds a few counts of this clone. The V gene is TRBV5-6, the J gene TRBJ1-3, with 7 bases that match TRBD1. The length of the CDR3 is 13 residues. CDR1 is SGHDT, CDR2 YYEEEE, per germline. Unmatched junction bases numbered 2, after V lost 4 bases and J lost 4 bases. The CDR3 nucleotides read TGTGCCAGCAGCGGGGGACAGGGAAACACCATATATTTT. Its translation: CASSGGQGNTIYF.

A single count supports this clone. V is TRBV4-3 and J is TRBJ1-6; 10 bases agree with TRBD1. Looked up from germline, CDR1 is LGHNA and CDR2 is YSLEER. This CDR3 has 16 amino acids. V shed 1 base, J shed 9 bases, and the junction held 6 bases outside the gene matches. DNA of the CDR3: TGCGCCAGCAGCCAAGTACCGGGACAGGGGTTTTCACCCCTCCACTTT. This encodes CASSQVPGQGFSPLHF.

This sequence joins TRBV2 and TRBJ2-5; 7 nucleotides align to TRBD2. The V gene end was trimmed by 6 bases and the J gene end by 5 bases; junction bases not matched to a gene: 12. CDR1 and CDR2 from the germline V gene are SNHLY and FYNNEI. The CDR3 totals 15 residues. The DNA for the CDR3 is TGTGCCAGCAGGACTTGGGCGGGGGTTGGTGAGACCCAGTACTTC. The encoded protein is CASRTWAGVGETQYF.

This sequence joins TRBV28 and TRBJ2-3, with TRBD2 matching over 15 bases. CDR1 is MDHEN, CDR2 SYDVKM, per germline. This CDR3 has 18 amino acids. With V trimmed by 3 bases and J by 3 bases, 7 bases remained unmatched. CDR3 coding DNA: TGTGCCAGCAGTTTCTCGGGACTAGCGGGGGGCCTTACAGATACGCAGTATTTT. Residues: CASSFSGLAGGLTDTQYF.

V usage is TRBV5-6 and J usage is TRBJ1-2; 8 bases fit TRBD1. Germline loops: CDR1 SGHDT, CDR2 YYEEEE. Trimming took 0 bases from V and 7 from J; bases not matched to a gene: 5. The CDR3 runs to 14 residues. The CDR3 DNA follows: TGTGCCAGCAGCTTGGCACAGGGGGTAGGTGGCTACACCTTC. Its protein product is CASSLAQGVGGYTF.

V is TRBV7-2 and J is TRBJ2-1; 14 positions agree with TRBD2. The CDR3 spans 15 residues. CDR1 and CDR2 from the germline V gene are SGHTA and FQGNSA. Trimming removed 5 bases from V and 9 bases from J; junction bases left unmatched: 6. The CDR3 DNA sequence: TGTGCCAGCAGCACGACTAGCGGGAGGGCAGGTGAGCAGTTCTTC. This gives the protein CASSTTSGRAGEQFF.

The rearrangement links TRBV12-3 or TRBV12-4 to TRBJ1-2; D possibly corresponds to TRBD1 (5 bases). The V end was cut by 5 bases, the J end by 8 bases, with 15 bases between. This CDR3 is built from 13 residues. The CDR3 sequence is CASSPQGVYGYTF. In DNA form, the CDR3 reads TGTGCCAGCAGTCCCCAGGGTGTCTACGGCTACACCTTC.

The V and J genes are TRBV20-1 and TRBJ2-5; perhaps TRBD1 as D (5 bases). Trimming removed 3 bases at V and 3 bases at J, with 17 bases between. In germline, CDR1 is DFQATT, CDR2 SNEGSKA (reference sequence). The CDR3 consists of 15 residues. CDR3 region: CSASAPGKGKETQYF. The CDR3 DNA reads as TGCAGTGCTAGTGCACCAGGGAAGGGCAAAGAGACCCAGTACTTC.

The rearrangement joins TRBV6-6 to TRBJ1-1; 7 bases map to TRBD1. The CDR3 covers 16 residues. The trim removed 5 bases at V and 4 bases at J, leaving 13 bases unmatched. CDR1 is MNHNY and CDR2 is SVGAGI in the germline V gene (reference sequence). CDR3 sequence reads: CASSRYRTGLGTEAFF. CDR3 in DNA: TGTGCCAGCAGTCGATACCGGACAGGACTGGGCACTGAAGCTTTCTTT.